The 4 T cell receptor beta chains reported below all come from one sample, sequenced in a study of a mutant IDH1 vaccine in newly diagnosed glioma. Here immunoSEQ multiplex PCR was the method, and the copy in TCRdb shows in-frame clones only, minus some. Among 50,000 to 75,000 clones listed, about 80% were seen once. Time point: week 11, during vaccination. Vaccination comprised doses that each held 300 ug of mutant IDH1 20-mer peptide, plus topical imiquimod. Their antigens are not known. The starting material was PBMCs, obtained from a glioma patient whose treatment included an IDH1 peptide vaccine. Receptors originate from a man between 45 and 60 years old with glioma.

The chain links TRBV18 to TRBJ1-5; D uncertain. The V gene's germline CDR1 is KGHSH and CDR2 LQKENI. This CDR3 has 13 residues. Trimming removed 2 bases at V and 5 bases at J, with 7 bases between. In DNA, the CDR3 is TGTGCCAGCTCACCATCCATGGATCAGCCCCAGCATTTT. Translated: CASSPSMDQPQHF.

The chain is built from TRBV5-6 and TRBJ1-1; no reliable D call. CDR3 size: 13 residues. V was cut by 1 base and J by 2 bases, with 6 bases left in between. CDR1 and CDR2 (germline): SGHDT, YYEEEE. In nucleotides, the CDR3 is TGTGCCAGCAGCTTGAGCGCTAACACTGAAGCTTTCTTT. Its protein product is CASSLSANTEAFF.

The CDR3, as DNA: TGTGCCAGCAATATTAGACAGGAGACTATGAACACTGAAGCTTTCTTT. Translated: CASNIRQETMNTEAFF. V and J are TRBV2 and TRBJ1-1; D is perhaps TRBD1 (6 bases). Per the germline V gene, CDR1 is SNHLY and CDR2 is FYNNEI. The CDR3 has 16 residues. The ends were cut back, 7 bases at V and 0 bases at J, with 18 bases in the middle. Drawing the rest from reference TRBV2 and TRBJ1-1, the complete variable domain is EPEVTQTPSHQVTQMGQEVILRCVPISNHLYFYWYRQILGQKVEFLVSFYNNEISEKSEIFDDQFSVERPDGSNFTLKIRSTKLEDSAMYFCASNIRQETMNTEAFFGQGTRLTVV.

The chain employs TRBV20-1 and TRBJ1-2; the D is unclear. CDR1 is DFQATT, CDR2 SNEGSKA, per germline (reference sequence). The CDR3 covers 11 residues. Trimming cost V 2 bases and J 4 bases, with 5 bases left between them. Here the CDR3 DNA reads TGCAGTGCTAGATCGTCCTATGGCTACACCTTC. This codes for CSARSSYGYTF.